This T cell receptor beta chain was found in a study of OX40 agonist ivuxolimab in advanced cancers. In the study overall: The costimulatory receptor OX40 (CD134) was targeted by ivuxolimab, a fully human IgG2 agonistic monoclonal antibody. In the dose-escalation cohort, 65% to 90% of patients were male, and the mean age was around 60 years, with a range of roughly 23 to 85. Of the roughly 52 patients in dose escalation, around 19 had hepatocellular carcinoma, some 15 had melanoma, 9 had renal cell carcinoma and 9 had head and neck cancer. Intravenous ivuxolimab was administered to patients every 2 weeks at six dose levels: 0.01, 0.1, 0.3, 1.5, 3 and 10 mg/kg. Peripheral TCRbeta sequencing was intended to test whether TCR sequence diversity was altered and clonal T-cell expansion was caused by ivuxolimab. Three dose-escalation patients achieved partial responses, one with hepatocellular carcinoma and two with cutaneous melanoma. The paper describes the monotherapy dose-escalation part (N ≈ 51 patients) of the phase I trial of ivuxolimab. Prior anti-PD-1, anti-PD-L1 or anti-CTLA-4 therapy was permitted, and less than 45% of dose-escalation patients had received checkpoint inhibitors.

This clone was seen a handful of times. The antigen it recognizes is unknown. No qualities accompany the bases; no much larger clone lies one base away. The trial excluded patients who had a history of autoimmune disease or were on systemic immunosuppression. Peripheral blood for TCR sequencing was collected from all dose cohorts at baseline, on cycle 4 day 1, and on cycle 7 day 1. Samples came from an open-label, multicenter, first-in-human phase I dose-escalation trial of ivuxolimab. Adults with locally advanced or metastatic melanoma, renal cell, hepatocellular, or head and neck squamous cell carcinoma were enrolled in the trial. Before TCR sequencing, CD4+ and CD8+ T cells were separately sorted from peripheral blood. For sequencing of the TCRbeta CDR3 region, genomic DNA was extracted from the sorted cells. TCRbeta CDR3 regions were sequenced using the immunoSEQ Assay. TCRdb holds this immuneACCESS table with in-frame rearrangements only. Some clones are missing; in checked studies, unresolved V genes explain under half, and the rest has no known cause. For this sample there are around 84,000 clones; 85% to 95% appear just once. Together, the top ten hold more than 9.5% of the sample.

The germline V gene sets CDR1 to MGHRA and CDR2 to YSYEKL. Taken from cysteine to phenylalanine, the CDR3 has 17 residues. Just CDR3 DNA is preserved here, 51 bases in frame from base 1. Trimming costs V 0 bases and J 2 bases, and their ends lie 15 bases apart. Overall study outcomes, separate from this receptor: After ivuxolimab, CD8+ T cells had more expanded clones than CD4+ T cells on average. Which antigens the clonally expanded peripheral T cells were specific for was not determined. Low levels of normalized T-cell clonal expansion were also seen in some patients who did not respond. At doses of 0.1 to 3.0 mg/kg, clonal expansion of both CD4+ and CD8+ T cells in blood was seen between baseline and week 6. Partial responders in the 0.1-3.0 mg/kg groups had among the lowest normalized peripheral clonal expansion, especially among CD8+ T cells.

The receptor's source is an adult with an advanced solid tumor such as melanoma, head and neck, liver or kidney cancer. This sample comprised CD4+ or CD8+ T cells sorted from blood, obtained in a trial of the OX40 agonist ivuxolimab. Recombination connected TRBV4-1 to TRBJ2-3, with no confidently assigned D gene. Read as DNA, the sequence is TGCGCCAGCAGCCAAGATGCCGTTCGTGGTATCACAGATACGCAGTATTTT. Its coded protein is CASSQDAVRGITDTQYF.